Below are 5 T cell receptor beta chains sequenced from a single sample in a study of T cell changes during pregnancy in multiple sclerosis. Method: immunoSEQ multiplex PCR; TCRdb's copy keeps in-frame clones and lacks some. This repertoire shows tens of thousands of clones, around 95% found once; its top ten account for more than 1.1%. Sample: peripheral blood, taken in the third trimester of pregnancy. The receptors were gathered from a female donor in good health, enrolled as a control in a pregnancy study.

V usage is TRBV28 and J usage is TRBJ1-1; D unclear. V dropped 2 bases and J dropped 6 bases, with 13 bases sitting between them. This CDR3 comprises 14 residues. Per germline, CDR1 MDHEN and CDR2 SYDVKM. This CDR3 reads CASSLGSHPPEAFF. CDR3 in DNA: TGTGCCAGCAGTTTAGGCAGTCACCCTCCTGAAGCTTTCTTT.

This rearrangement joins TRBV27 to TRBJ2-3; 8 bases align to TRBD1. The junction had 11 bases not matched to a gene; V was cut back by 5 bases and J by 4 bases. The germline gives CDR1 MNHEY, CDR2 SMNVEV (reference sequence). The CDR3 spans 16 residues. CDR3 coding DNA: TGTGCCAGCAGTACGCGACAGGGGAGGAGCGCAGATACGCAGTATTTT. This encodes CASSTRQGRSADTQYF.

This chain uses TRBV10-1 with TRBJ2-3; 7 bases line up with TRBD1. The CDR3 covers 20 residues. Trimming took 6 bases from V and 0 from J; bases not matched to a gene: 21. Germline CDR1 and CDR2: WNHNN and SYGVQD (reference sequence). In DNA form, the CDR3 reads TGCGCCAGCAGGGACCACCCTGGACAGGCCAAGGGTACTAGCACAGATACGCAGTATTTT. Encoded protein: CASRDHPGQAKGTSTDTQYF.

The chain joins TRBV11-2 to TRBJ2-7; 7 nucleotides match TRBD2. The CDR3 is made up of 16 amino acids. Losses at the gene ends were 1 base for V and 4 bases for J; bases not matched to a gene: 10. Germline CDR1 and CDR2: SGHAT and FQNNGV. The CDR3 DNA sequence: TGTGCCAGCAGCTTAGCCCCCGGGACTACATATTACGAGCAGTACTTC. It specifies CASSLAPGTTYYEQYF.

J is TRBJ1-1 and V is TRBV5-1, with D tentatively TRBD1 (5 bases). Trimming stripped 0 bases from V and 1 base from J, with 13 bases between. Germline loops: CDR1 SGHRS, CDR2 YFSETQ. The CDR3 extends over 16 amino acids. CDR3 in DNA: TGCGCCAGCAGCTTGGGTATACGACAGCCGAACACTGAAGCTTTCTTT. Amino acid sequence: CASSLGIRQPNTEAFF.